This entry is about one T cell receptor (beta chain). These data are taken from a study of CD8+ T cells in alopecia areata. Across the study: Those treated were given oral tofacitinib at 5 to 10 mg twice daily. A 6-month period off drug followed tofacitinib, which lasted 6 to 18 months.

With 0 bases clipped from V and 0 bases from J, the junction kept 8 bases outside the gene matches. Per the germline V gene, CDR1 is SGHRS and CDR2 is YFSETQ. The CDR3 is 18 amino acids. The treatment was: oral pan-JAK inhibitor, 5-10 mg twice daily. Extraction of RNA preceded its reverse transcription into cDNA, which served as the sequencing template. The method was immunoSEQ multiplex PCR; TCRdb's version includes in-frame clones alone and lacks a portion of them. The sample consists of 75,000 to 85,000 clones, around 66% of them appearing once. The receptor comes from a human donor with alopecia areata. Sequencing was performed on CD8+ T cells sorted from blood, taken at week 24, from a patient treated with tofacitinib. V and J are TRBV5-1 and TRBJ2-1, with TRBD2 matching over 8 bases. The CDR3 coding sequence is TGCGCCAGCAGCTTGGGACAGCTAGCGGGTTACTCCTACAATGAGCAGTTCTTC. As protein: CASSLGQLAGYSYNEQFF. Full variable domain (rest looked up from reference TRBV5-1 and TRBJ2-1): KAGVTQTPRYLIKTRGQQVTLSCSPISGHRSVSWYQQTPGQGLQFLFEYFSETQRNKGNFPGRFSGRQFSNSRSEMNVSTLELGDSALYLCASSLGQLAGYSYNEQFFGPGTRLTVL.